This T cell receptor beta chain stems from a study of chronic HIV infection and antiretroviral therapy. A remark on this clonotype: Compared with germline, one end of the junction differs, possibly owing to a read error.

TCRdb reanalysed the 5' RACE reads using MiXCR and keeps one entry per CDR3 protein. This table holds about 38,000 distinct CDR3 sequences, approximately 7.4% found once. The germline gives CDR1 SNHLY, CDR2 FYNNEI. CDR3 length: 14 residues. Input material: peripheral blood. This sequence joins TRBV2 and TRBJ1-5, with TRBD1 matching 9 bases. This clonotype was sampled from an adult who had HIV and had not received antiretroviral therapy, or was an uninfected healthy control (not recorded which). The CDR3 DNA sequence: TGTGCCAGCAGTGATACAGGGGGCCGTCAGCCCCAGAATTTT. It is translated as CASSDTGGRQPQNF.